These 8 T cell receptor beta chains were sequenced from one sample in a study of cytomegalovirus exposure and HLA in healthy donors. Both 60 Vbeta primers and 13 Jbeta primers went into the PCR. Sequencing was performed with immunoSEQ multiplex PCR; in TCRdb, only in-frame clones are kept and a portion is missing. Of approximately 170,000 clones in the sample, around 80% were seen once. The sequenced material came from PBMCs. The receptors come from a human donor in good health.

The chain has TRBV19 and TRBJ2-3, with TRBD2 matching 12 bases. J gave up 6 bases and V 4 bases, and 8 bases lay outside the gene matches. CDR1 and CDR2 from the germline V gene are LNHDA and SQIVND (reference sequence). The CDR3 runs 16 residues. CDR3 DNA sequence: TGTGCCAGTAGTACCCGACTAGCGGGGGAATCTGATACGCAGTATTTT. This encodes CASSTRLAGESDTQYF.

This sequence joins TRBV18 and TRBJ2-3; 8 bases fit TRBD2. V shed 3 bases and J 0 bases; nucleotides not matched to a gene: 5. CDR3 length equals 16 residues. CDR1 and CDR2 (germline): KGHSH, LQKENI. CDR3 protein: CASSPPGGGSTDTQYF. The CDR3 DNA reads TGTGCCAGCTCACCGCCTGGCGGGGGGAGCACAGATACGCAGTATTTT.

This sequence joins TRBV11-3 and TRBJ2-7; a weak D match, TRBD1 (6 bases). The CDR3 covers 11 residues. The V gene lost 5 bases and the J gene lost 4 bases, with 6 bases spanning the gap. The V gene's germline CDR1 is SGHNT and CDR2 YENEEA. CDR3 DNA sequence: TGTGCCAGCAGCGACAGGTACGAGCAGTACTTC. Amino acid sequence: CASSDRYEQYF.

The CDR3 reads CSVERDLDTQYF. CDR3 sequence (DNA): TGCAGCGTTGAGAGGGACTTAGATACGCAGTATTTT. The chain has TRBV29-1 and TRBJ2-3; weak D call: TRBD2 (6 bases). The length of the CDR3 is 12 residues. Trimming shortened V by 3 bases and J by 5 bases, and 9 bases separated the two germline ends. CDR1 and CDR2 (germline): SQVTM, ANQGSEA.

The chain couples TRBV9 to TRBJ2-1; no firm D call. The ends were cut back, 0 bases at V and 6 bases at J, with 7 bases in the middle. This CDR3 spans 13 amino acids. The V gene's germline CDR1 is SGDLS and CDR2 YYNGEE. CDR3 coding DNA: TGTGCCAGCAGCGTAGATGCCGGCAATGAGCAGTTCTTC. It translates to CASSVDAGNEQFF. Variable domain in full (rest from reference TRBV9 and TRBJ2-1): DSGVTQTPKHLITATGQRVTLRCSPRSGDLSVYWYQQSLDQGLQFLIQYYNGEERAKGNILERFSAQQFPDLHSELNLSSLELGDSALYFCASSVDAGNEQFFGPGTRLTVL.

This rearrangement joins TRBV6-4 to TRBJ1-6; 8 bases align to TRBD1. The CDR3 consists of 16 residues. Germline lookup yields CDR1 MRHNA and CDR2 SNTAGT. With V trimmed by 7 bases and J by 0 bases, 5 bases remained unmatched. This CDR3 is CASIRQGLSYNSPLHF. DNA of the CDR3: TGTGCCAGCATTAGACAGGGGCTCTCCTATAATTCACCCCTCCACTTT.

Only one count was recorded for this clone. The chain is built from TRBV5-1 and TRBJ1-5, with D perhaps matching TRBD1 (5 bases). Germline V CDR1 and CDR2: SGHRS, YFSETQ. V shed 4 bases and J shed 3 bases, with 14 bases lying between them. CDR3 length: 15 amino acids. The CDR3 reads CASSPAGVYNQPQHF. DNA of the CDR3: TGCGCCAGCAGCCCGGCGGGGGTTTACAATCAGCCCCAGCATTTT. The whole variable domain, filled in from reference TRBV5-1 and TRBJ1-5, reads KAGVTQTPRYLIKTRGQQVTLSCSPISGHRSVSWYQQTPGQGLQFLFEYFSETQRNKGNFPGRFSGRQFSNSRSEMNVSTLELGDSALYLCASSPAGVYNQPQHFGDGTRLSIL.

The chain couples TRBV4-3 to TRBJ2-7; D is perhaps TRBD2 (7 bases). The CDR3 consists of 14 residues. The germline V gene encodes CDR1 LGHNA and CDR2 YSLEER. V was cut by 0 bases and J by 3 bases, with 9 bases left in between. This CDR3 is CASSQEGGHYEQYF. The CDR3 coding sequence is TGCGCCAGCAGCCAAGAGGGGGGGCACTACGAGCAGTACTTC.